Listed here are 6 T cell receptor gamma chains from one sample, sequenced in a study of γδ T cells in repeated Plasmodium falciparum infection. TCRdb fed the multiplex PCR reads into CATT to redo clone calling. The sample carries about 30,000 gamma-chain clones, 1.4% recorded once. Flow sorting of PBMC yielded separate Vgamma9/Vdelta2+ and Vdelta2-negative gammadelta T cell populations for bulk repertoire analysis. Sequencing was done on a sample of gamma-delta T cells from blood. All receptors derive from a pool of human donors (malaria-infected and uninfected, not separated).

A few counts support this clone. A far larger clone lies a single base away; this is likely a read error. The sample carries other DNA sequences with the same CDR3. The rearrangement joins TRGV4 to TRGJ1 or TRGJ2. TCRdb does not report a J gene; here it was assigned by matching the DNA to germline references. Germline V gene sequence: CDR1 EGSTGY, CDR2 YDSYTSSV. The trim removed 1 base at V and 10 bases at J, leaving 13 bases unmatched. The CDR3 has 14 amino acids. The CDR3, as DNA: TGTGCCACCTGGGATGGCCCCTTAGGTTACAAGAAACTCTTT. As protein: CATWDGPLGYKKLF.

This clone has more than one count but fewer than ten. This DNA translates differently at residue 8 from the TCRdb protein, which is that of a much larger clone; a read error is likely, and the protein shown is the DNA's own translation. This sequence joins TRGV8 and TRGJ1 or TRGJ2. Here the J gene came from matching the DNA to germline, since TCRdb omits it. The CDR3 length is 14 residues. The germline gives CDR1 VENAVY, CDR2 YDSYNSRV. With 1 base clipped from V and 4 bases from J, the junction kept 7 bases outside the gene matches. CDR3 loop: CATWDRALYYKKLF. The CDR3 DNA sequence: TGTGCCACCTGGGATAGAGCCTTGTATTATAAGAAACTCTTT.

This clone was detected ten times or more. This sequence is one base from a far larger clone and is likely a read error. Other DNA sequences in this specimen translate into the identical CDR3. Here the CDR3 reads CASTTGWFKIF. The CDR3 bases are TGTGCCTCGACCACTGGTTGGTTCAAGATATTC. There is no J gene call, but TRGV9 is given as the V gene. The CDR3 is made up of 11 amino acids. Germline CDR1 reads GITISATS; CDR2 reads ISYDGTV (reference sequence).

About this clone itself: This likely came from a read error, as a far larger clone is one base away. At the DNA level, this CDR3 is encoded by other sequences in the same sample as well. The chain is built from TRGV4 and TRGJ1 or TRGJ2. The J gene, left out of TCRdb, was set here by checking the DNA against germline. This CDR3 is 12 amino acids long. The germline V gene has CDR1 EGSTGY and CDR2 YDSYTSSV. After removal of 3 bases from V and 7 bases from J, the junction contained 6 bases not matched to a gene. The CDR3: CATWDMYYKKLF. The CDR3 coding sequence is TGTGCCACCTGGGATATGTACTATAAGAAACTCTTT.

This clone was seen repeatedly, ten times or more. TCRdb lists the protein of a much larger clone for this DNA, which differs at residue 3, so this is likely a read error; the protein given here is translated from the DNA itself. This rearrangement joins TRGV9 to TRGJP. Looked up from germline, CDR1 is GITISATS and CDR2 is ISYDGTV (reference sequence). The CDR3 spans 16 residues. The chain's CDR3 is CASWEAQELGKKIKVF. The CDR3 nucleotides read TGTGCCTCGTGGGAAGCTCAAGAGTTGGGCAAAAAAATCAAGGTATTT.

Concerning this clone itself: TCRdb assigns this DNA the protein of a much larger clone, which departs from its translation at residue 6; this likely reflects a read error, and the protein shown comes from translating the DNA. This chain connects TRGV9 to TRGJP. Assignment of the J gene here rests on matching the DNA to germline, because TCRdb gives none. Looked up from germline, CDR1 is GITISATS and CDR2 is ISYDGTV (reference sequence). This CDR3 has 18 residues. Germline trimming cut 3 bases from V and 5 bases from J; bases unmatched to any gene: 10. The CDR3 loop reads CALWESQAEELGKKIKVF. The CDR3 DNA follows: TGTGCCTTGTGGGAGAGTCAAGCCGAAGAGTTGGGCAAAAAAATCAAGGTATTT.